This paragraph reports one T cell receptor (beta chain). The sample is drawn from a study of blood T cell repertoires in COVID-19. Study at large: The United States, Italy and Spain were the sources of the acute and convalescent COVID-19 samples. PBMCs, B-cell-depleted T cells, or T cells were the source of the cDNA or gDNA that made up the material.

Per the authors' pipeline: Estimates of nucleated cell counts were drawn from the amplification of reference gene primers. The table came from immunoSEQ multiplex PCR; TCRdb's copy has only in-frame clones and leaves some out. The V and J calls and the clone size are those of that table, but D and trimming were determined from the DNA. Among under 200,000 clones listed, more than 65% were seen once. The material sequenced was peripheral blood. This clonotype originated in a human donor with acute or convalescent COVID-19. The donor label of this sample is uncertain.

The CDR3 region has the DNA TGTGCCAGCAGCAAAGCCATTAAAGGGGCAGGGGGGTACAATCAGCCCCAGCATTTT. Protein sequence: CASSKAIKGAGGYNQPQHF. The V and J genes are TRBV21-1 and TRBJ1-5; the D call of TRBD1 is as the table states it, not checked on the DNA. TRBV21-1 is a documented pseudogene. This CDR3 comprises 19 residues.